A single sample is the source of the 9 T cell receptor beta chains below, sequenced in a study of T cells after yellow fever vaccination. MiXCR, applied by TCRdb to the 5' RACE reads, yields one record per CDR3 protein. This sample has approximately 550,000 distinct CDR3 sequences; about 19% occur once, and the top ten carry around an eighth. The sequencing used PBMCs, collected 15 days after the yellow fever booster vaccination. The receptors were gathered from a man younger than 45 who received the YFV17D yellow fever vaccine.

This clonotype came up a few times. The chain joins TRBV20-1 to TRBJ2-2, with TRBD1 identical over 9 bases. V trimming: 2 bases; J trimming: 6 bases; junction bases outside the gene matches: 1. The germline CDR1 and CDR2 sequences are DFQATT and SNEGSKA (reference sequence). CDR3 length: 13 residues. The CDR3: CSARNRGPGELFF. The CDR3 coding sequence is TGCAGTGCTAGAAACAGGGGGCCCGGGGAGCTGTTTTTT.

This clonotype was found a few times. This chain uses TRBV5-1 with TRBJ2-5, with no clear D. CDR1 and CDR2 (germline): SGHRS, YFSETQ. The length of the CDR3 is 13 residues. Trimming shortened V by 0 bases and J by 10 bases, and 13 bases separated the two germline ends. As DNA, the CDR3 is TGCGCCAGCAGCTTGGACTCTCCGATCGGCCAGTACTTC. It yields the protein CASSLDSPIGQYF.

This clonotype has a handful of counts. V usage is TRBV7-9 and J usage is TRBJ2-7; TRBD1 matches 10 bases. This CDR3 has 15 residues. V dropped 5 bases and J dropped 6; count of bases not matched to a gene: 10. Germline V gene lookup returns CDR1 SEHNR and CDR2 FQNEAQ (reference sequence). In DNA form, the CDR3 reads TGTGCCAGCAGCCATAACGGGACAGGGGTTCGCGAGCAGTACTTC. Amino acid sequence: CASSHNGTGVREQYF.

The chain uses TRBV20-1 and TRBJ1-3, with D possibly matching TRBD1 (6 bases). Germline lookup yields CDR1 DFQATT and CDR2 SNEGSKA (reference sequence). V was shortened by 1 base and J by 2 bases, with 9 bases between the two germline ends. The CDR3 length is 14 residues. The CDR3 bases are TGCAGTGCTAGAGGAACAGGGACTGGAAACACCATATATTTT. Its translation: CSARGTGTGNTIYF.

The chain links TRBV29-1 to TRBJ2-1, with D possibly being TRBD1 (5 bases). Trimming removed 5 bases at V and 1 base at J, with 12 bases between. Per germline, CDR1 SQVTM and CDR2 ANQGSEA. The CDR3 runs 14 residues. CDR3 sequence reads: CSVPGKGSYNEQFF. The CDR3 nucleotides read TGCAGCGTTCCAGGGAAGGGATCCTACAATGAGCAGTTCTTC.

This clonotype was detected a few times. The chain uses TRBV11-2 and TRBJ2-3; 8 bases align to TRBD2. The CDR3 contains 19 residues. Germline V gives CDR1 SGHAT, CDR2 FQNNGV. V shed 1 base and J 0 bases; nucleotides not matched to a gene: 12. This CDR3 is CASSLGISAGGMSTDTQYF. The CDR3 DNA reads as TGTGCCAGCAGCTTAGGGATATCGGCGGGAGGTATGAGCACAGATACGCAGTATTTT.

J is TRBJ2-7 and V is TRBV7-2; D call uncertain. The CDR3 spans 14 residues. The V gene's germline CDR1 is SGHTA and CDR2 FQGNSA. V was cut by 3 bases and J by 2 bases, with 11 bases left in between. This chain's CDR3 is CASSFSLPPYEQYF. CDR3 nucleotides: TGTGCCAGCAGCTTTTCTCTACCCCCCTACGAGCAGTACTTC.

This clonotype was counted a few times. The chain links TRBV5-4 to TRBJ2-5; 14 nucleotides agree with TRBD2. The trim removed 3 bases at V and 2 bases at J, leaving 9 bases unmatched. CDR3 length equals 18 residues. The germline V gene encodes CDR1 SGHNT and CDR2 YYREEE (reference sequence). In nucleotides, the CDR3 is TGTGCCAGCAGCTCACGACTAGCGGGAGGGCCGGGGCAAGAGACCCAGTACTTC. It is translated as CASSSRLAGGPGQETQYF.

This clonotype was counted a few times. V gene TRBV27 combines with J gene TRBJ1-1, with D unresolved. Germline V gives CDR1 MNHEY, CDR2 SMNVEV (reference sequence). This CDR3 has 15 amino acids. V lost 2 bases, J lost 0 bases, and 10 bases lay in between. The CDR3 loop is CASSLPPGMNTEAFF. The CDR3, as DNA: TGTGCCAGCAGTTTACCGCCGGGGATGAACACTGAAGCTTTCTTT.